This TCR beta chain was profiled in a study of cytomegalovirus exposure and HLA in healthy donors. Study results and limitations: A later analysis found that most CMV-associated TCR beta chains appeared HLA-restricted. A link between a missense DCLRE1C variant and TCR beta V- and J-gene trimming emerged from a later analysis.

Unrecorded immune exposure was likely among donors, who were nominally healthy when sampled. The PCR made use of 60 Vbeta and 13 Jbeta primers. TCRdb keeps only in-frame clones here, not all; method: immunoSEQ multiplex PCR. The table records approximately 240,000 clones, more than 75% of them present only once. This clone occurred a few times. Antigen unknown. Per germline, CDR1 SGDLS and CDR2 YYNGEE. This CDR3 is 14 amino acids long. V was pared by 3 bases and J by 5 bases, with 2 bases of the junction left unmatched. This sequence was found in a woman between 35 and 50 years old in good health and CMV-seropositive. The V gene is TRBV9, the J gene TRBJ2-1, with TRBD2 matching over 10 bases. The sample comprised PBMCs. The CDR3 coding sequence is TGTGCCAGCAGCGGAGCGGGGGGGAACAATGAGCAGTTCTTC. It yields the protein CASSGAGGNNEQFF. Based on the CDR3 plus reference TRBV9 and TRBJ2-1, the full variable domain is DSGVTQTPKHLITATGQRVTLRCSPRSGDLSVYWYQQSLDQGLQFLIQYYNGEERAKGNILERFSAQQFPDLHSELNLSSLELGDSALYFCASSGAGGNNEQFFGPGTRLTVL.